This T cell receptor (beta chain) was observed in a study of long-term antiretroviral therapy in people with HIV. A word on this clone: What it binds is unknown.

This CDR3 is built from 14 residues. The V gene end was trimmed by 6 bases and the J gene end by 10 bases; junction bases not matched to a gene: 12. Germline V gene lookup returns CDR1 MNHEY and CDR2 SVGAGI. A v3.0 immunoSEQ assay was performed at survey level. Sequencing was performed with immunoSEQ multiplex PCR; in TCRdb, only in-frame clones are kept and a portion is missing. The table includes several thousand clones, roughly 80% detected once. Overall study results and limits: ART adherence, viral resistance and therapy changes went unrecorded.

This specimen consisted of unsorted PBMCs, obtained 1.1 years after starting antiretroviral therapy. The chain couples TRBV6-5 to TRBJ2-3; 8 nucleotides agree with TRBD1. This clonotype was obtained from a middle-aged man with HIV. The CDR3 reads CASRRTGSGVSQYF. The CDR3 nucleotides are TGTGCCAGCAGAAGGACAGGGTCAGGGGTGTCGCAGTATTTT.